This T cell receptor beta chain derives from a study of T cells after yellow fever vaccination. Turning to the study itself: The SMART-Seq v4 Ultra Low Input method served to prepare the low-cell-number fractions. Study conclusions and caveats: Though weaker, the secondary response peaked faster, on day 5 versus 15. Among all clonotypes, a small share was observed in both CD4 and CD8 compartments.

The 5'RACE template-switching step produced TCR cDNA and added a universal primer site and UMIs. TCRdb processed the 5' RACE reads anew with MiXCR; each CDR3 protein has one entry. Here the sample spans approximately 120,000 distinct CDR3 sequences, 7.4% being singletons. The CDR3 has 13 residues. V lost 3 bases to trimming and J lost 8 bases, with 10 bases between them. The germline V gene encodes CDR1 KGHSH and CDR2 LQKENI. This clonotype was seen a few times. The antigen remains undetermined. This TCR was recovered from a man between 18 and 35 years old who received the YFV17D yellow fever vaccine. The chain recombines TRBV18 with TRBJ1-4; D uncertain. The source was CD4+ T cells sorted from PBMCs, collected 10 days after the first yellow fever vaccination. CDR3 loop: CASSPGSKEKLFF. In DNA form, the CDR3 reads TGTGCCAGCTCACCGGGCAGCAAGGAAAAACTGTTTTTT. Together with reference TRBV18 and TRBJ1-4, the CDR3 gives the full variable domain: NAGVMQNPRHLVRRRGQEARLRCSPMKGHSHVYWYRQLPEEGLKFMVYLQKENIIDESGMPKERFSAEFPKEGPSILRIQQVVRGDSAAYFCASSPGSKEKLFFGSGTQLSVL.